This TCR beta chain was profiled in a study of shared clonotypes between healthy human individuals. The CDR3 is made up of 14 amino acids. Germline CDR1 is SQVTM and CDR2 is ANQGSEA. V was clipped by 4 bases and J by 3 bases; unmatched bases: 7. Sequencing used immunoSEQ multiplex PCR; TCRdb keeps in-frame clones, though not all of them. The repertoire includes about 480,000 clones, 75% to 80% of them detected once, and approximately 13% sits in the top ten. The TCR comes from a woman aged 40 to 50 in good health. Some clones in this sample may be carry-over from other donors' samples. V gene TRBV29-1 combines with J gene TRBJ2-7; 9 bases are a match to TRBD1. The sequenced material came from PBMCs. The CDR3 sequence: CSVGTGTGHYEQYF. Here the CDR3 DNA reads TGCAGCGTTGGGACCGGGACAGGGCACTACGAGCAGTACTTC.